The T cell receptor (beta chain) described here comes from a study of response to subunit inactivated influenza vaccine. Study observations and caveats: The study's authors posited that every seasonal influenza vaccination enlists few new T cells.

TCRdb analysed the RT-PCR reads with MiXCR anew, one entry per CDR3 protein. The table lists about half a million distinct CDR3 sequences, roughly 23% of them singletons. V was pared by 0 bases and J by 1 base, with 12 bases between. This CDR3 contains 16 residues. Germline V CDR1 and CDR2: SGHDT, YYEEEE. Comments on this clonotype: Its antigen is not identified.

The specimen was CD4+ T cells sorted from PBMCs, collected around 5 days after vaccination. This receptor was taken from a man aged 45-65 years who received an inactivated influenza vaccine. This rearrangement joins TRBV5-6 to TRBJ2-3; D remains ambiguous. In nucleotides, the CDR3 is TGTGCCAGCAGCTTGGAACTCACATACCGCACAGATACGCAGTATTTT. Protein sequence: CASSLELTYRTDTQYF.